Here is one T cell receptor (beta chain) with its context. The target antigen is unknown. The data were taken from a study of cytomegalovirus exposure and HLA in healthy donors. The V end was cut by 1 base, the J end by 7 bases, with 13 bases between. Germline CDR1 MNHEY, CDR2 SMNVEV (reference sequence). CDR3 length: 15 amino acids. Points from the study as a whole: The authors listed around 150 TCR beta chains as cytomegalovirus-associated.

The PCR contained 60 Vbeta and 13 Jbeta primers. This table comes from immunoSEQ multiplex PCR, and its TCRdb copy is limited to in-frame clones, with some not included. Seen here are over 150,000 clones, roughly 80% observed once, and the top ten hold around 2%. Unrecorded immune exposure was likely among donors, who were nominally healthy when sampled. This sequence was found in a human donor in good health. The chain couples TRBV27 to TRBJ2-2, with a tentative D call TRBD2 (6 bases). Material for sequencing was PBMCs. The CDR3: CASSLFTSPVGELFF. The CDR3, as DNA: TGTGCCAGCAGTTTATTCACTAGCCCCGTCGGGGAGCTGTTTTTT.